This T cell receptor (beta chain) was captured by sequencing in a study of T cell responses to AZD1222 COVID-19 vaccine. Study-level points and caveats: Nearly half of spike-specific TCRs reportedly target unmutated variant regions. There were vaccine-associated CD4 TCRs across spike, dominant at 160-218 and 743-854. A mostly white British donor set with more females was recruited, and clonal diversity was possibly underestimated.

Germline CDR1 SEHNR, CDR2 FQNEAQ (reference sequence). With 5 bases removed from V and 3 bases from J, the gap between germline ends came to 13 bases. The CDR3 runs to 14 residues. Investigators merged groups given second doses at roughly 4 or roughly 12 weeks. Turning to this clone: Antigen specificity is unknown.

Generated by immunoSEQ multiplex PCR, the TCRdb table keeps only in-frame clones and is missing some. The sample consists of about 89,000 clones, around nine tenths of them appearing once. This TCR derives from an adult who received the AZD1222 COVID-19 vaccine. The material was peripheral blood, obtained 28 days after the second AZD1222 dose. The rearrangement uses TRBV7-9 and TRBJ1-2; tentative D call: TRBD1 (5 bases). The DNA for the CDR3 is TGTGCCAGCAGCCTGGCGGGGGTGGACTATGGCTACACCTTC. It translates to CASSLAGVDYGYTF.